These 17 T cell receptor beta chains share one sample of origin, sequenced in a study of neurological immune-mediated disorders. From the 5' RACE reads, TCRdb called clonotypes with MiXCR, one entry per CDR3 protein. The sample has about 43,000 distinct CDR3 sequences, roughly an eighth seen once. The specimen sequenced was PBMCs. The origin of the receptors is a female donor in good health.

This chain uses TRBV3-1 with TRBJ2-2; 11 bases are shared with TRBD1. V dropped 10 bases and J dropped 6; count of bases not matched to a gene: 16. This CDR3 comprises 17 residues. Germline CDR1 is LGHDT and CDR2 is YNNKEL (reference sequence). This CDR3 reads CANIPSFGTGGAGELFF. CDR3 DNA: TGTGCCAACATCCCGAGCTTTGGGACAGGGGGAGCCGGGGAGCTGTTTTTT.

This clonotype appeared many times. This chain uses TRBV29-1 with TRBJ1-2; the match to TRBD1 covers 9 bases. There are 11 residues in the CDR3. V shed 5 bases, J shed 7 bases, and the junction held 2 bases outside the gene matches. Germline lookup yields CDR1 SQVTM and CDR2 ANQGSEA. CDR3 DNA sequence: TGCAGCGTTTGGACAGGGGCTGGCTACACCTTC. It translates to CSVWTGAGYTF.

CDR3: CASSLAPGPISLFF. The DNA for the CDR3 is TGTGCCAGCAGCTTAGCTCCAGGGCCCATATCACTGTTTTTT. The chain joins TRBV7-2 to TRBJ1-4; a weak D match, TRBD1 (5 bases). V shed 0 bases and J shed 13 bases, with 15 bases lying between them. Germline V gene sequence: CDR1 SGHTA, CDR2 FQGNSA. This CDR3 has 14 residues.

This clonotype came up many times. CDR3 DNA: TGTGCCAGTAGCTGGGGGGAGGGCCTCCTCGATGAGCAGTTCTTC. Amino acid sequence: CASSWGEGLLDEQFF. V usage is TRBV19 and J usage is TRBJ2-1, with 7 positions matching TRBD2. CDR3 length: 15 amino acids. Germline loops: CDR1 LNHDA, CDR2 SQIVND (reference sequence). J gave up 8 bases and V 6 bases, and 13 bases lay outside the gene matches.

This clonotype appeared many times. The CDR3 sequence: CATSSQKAGNTGELFF. CDR3 sequence (DNA): TGTGCCACCAGCAGCCAAAAGGCAGGGAACACCGGGGAGCTGTTTTTT. This sequence joins TRBV15 and TRBJ2-2, with D hard to call. The CDR3 length is 16 residues. Between the trimmed V and J ends, which lost 3 bases and 1 base, there was a span of 12 bases. Germline assignment: CDR1 LNHNV and CDR2 YYDKDF (reference sequence).

At least ten counts were recorded for this clonotype. V and J are TRBV6-5 and TRBJ2-1; 14 bases are shared with TRBD2. V lost 0 bases and J lost 9; bases outside the gene matches: 7. From germline, CDR1 is MNHEY and CDR2 SVGAGI. The CDR3 loop spans 17 amino acids. The CDR3 nucleotides are TGTGCCAGCAGTTACTCGGGACTAGCGGGGGCCACGGGTGAGCAGTTCTTC. It yields the protein CASSYSGLAGATGEQFF.

The sample holds many counts of this clonotype. The rearrangement uses TRBV7-8 and TRBJ2-7; 9 bases are shared with TRBD1. CDR1 and CDR2 (germline): SGHVS, FQNEAQ. This CDR3 has 14 amino acids. V lost 4 bases and J lost 2; bases outside the gene matches: 3. The CDR3 sequence: CASSWDRVPYEQYF. The CDR3 DNA is TGTGCCAGCAGCTGGGACAGGGTCCCCTACGAGCAGTACTTC. Filled out from reference TRBV7-8 and TRBJ2-7, the complete variable domain reads GAGVSQSPRYKVAKRGQDVALRCDPISGHVSLFWYQQALGQGPEFLTYFQNEAQLDKSGLPSDRFFAERPEGSVSTLKIQRTQQEDSAVYLCASSWDRVPYEQYFGPGTRLTVT.

This clonotype was seen at least ten times. One junction end does not reproduce the germline sequence, and a read error may be involved. The rearrangement links TRBV7-7 to TRBJ2-2; 8 bases agree with TRBD2. The CDR3 extends over 15 amino acids. Germline V gene data show CDR1 as SSHAT and CDR2 as FNYEAQ (reference sequence). The CDR3 nucleotides read TGTGCTAGCAGCTTAGCGGGGCTGAACACCGGGGAGCTGTTTTTT. The encoded protein is CASSLAGLNTGELFF.

This clonotype has a count of ten or more. V is TRBV4-1 and J is TRBJ2-4, with 11 bases that match TRBD2. V trimming: 0 bases; J trimming: 11 bases; junction bases outside the gene matches: 9. Germline V CDR1 and CDR2: MGHRA, YSYEKL. There are 16 residues in the CDR3. The CDR3 DNA sequence: TGCGCCAGCAGCCAAGATCTAACTAGCGGGAGTCTGTTTCAGTACTTC. As protein: CASSQDLTSGSLFQYF.

This clonotype was counted at least ten times. The rearrangement uses TRBV12-3 or TRBV12-4 and TRBJ1-2; D is ambiguous. CDR3 length: 13 residues. V lost 2 bases and J 8 bases, leaving 12 bases between the germline ends. The CDR3 nucleotides are TGTGCCAGCAGTTTATTACAGATAGAAGGCTACACCTTC. It translates to CASSLLQIEGYTF.

As to this clonotype: A read error may account for a junction end that differs from germline. The chain joins TRBV20-1 to TRBJ1-1, with D maybe TRBD1 (6 bases). The germline CDR1 and CDR2 sequences are DFQATT and SNEGSKA (reference sequence). CDR3 size: 14 residues. The CDR3 DNA reads TGCAGTGCTAACGCCAGGGGTAGAAGAACTGAAGATTTCTTT. Translated, it gives CSANARGRRTEDFF.

This clonotype was found many times. This chain joins TRBV6-6 and TRBJ1-5; TRBD1 matches at 7 bases. The trim removed 5 bases at V and 7 bases at J, leaving 5 bases unmatched. CDR3 length equals 13 residues. The germline V gene encodes CDR1 MNHNY and CDR2 SVGAGI (reference sequence). CDR3 nucleotides: TGTGCCAGCAGTGATAACAGGGGCCAGCCCCAGCATTTT. Translation: CASSDNRGQPQHF.

The sample holds many counts of this clonotype. The chain is built from TRBV7-2 and TRBJ1-2; 8 positions match TRBD1. V dropped 5 bases and J dropped 4; count of bases not matched to a gene: 9. Looked up from germline, CDR1 is SGHTA and CDR2 is FQGNSA. The CDR3 covers 15 residues. CDR3 DNA: TGTGCCAGCAGCCCAACAGGGGGAATTGGCTATGGCTACACCTTC. Translation gives CASSPTGGIGYGYTF.

This clonotype was recorded many times. The rearrangement uses TRBV5-1 and TRBJ1-1; weak D call: TRBD1 (5 bases). This CDR3 has 14 amino acids. Per germline, CDR1 SGHRS and CDR2 YFSETQ. V shed 0 bases and J shed 2 bases, with 8 bases lying between them. CDR3 DNA: TGCGCCAGCAGCTTGGTTGGGGGTAACACTGAAGCTTTCTTT. As protein: CASSLVGGNTEAFF.

The rearrangement joins TRBV5-5 to TRBJ2-3; no clear D. The CDR3 extends over 15 amino acids. The germline CDR1 and CDR2 sequences are SGHKS and YYEKEE (reference sequence). V was cut by 0 bases and J by 0 bases, with 8 bases left in between. The CDR3 DNA follows: TGTGCCAGCAGCTTGGGGGTCAGTAGCACAGATACGCAGTATTTT. It translates to CASSLGVSSTDTQYF.

This clonotype was counted ten times or more. The CDR3 here is CASSSRDRGDYGYTF. As DNA, the CDR3 is TGTGCCAGCAGCTCCCGGGACAGGGGGGATTATGGCTACACCTTC. J is TRBJ1-2 and V is TRBV11-2, with TRBD1 matching 11 bases. The CDR3 runs to 15 residues. V shed 4 bases and J 5 bases; nucleotides not matched to a gene: 6. Germline V gene data show CDR1 as SGHAT and CDR2 as FQNNGV.

Only a few counts were recorded for this clonotype. This chain connects TRBV6-6 to TRBJ1-5; D gene ambiguous. The CDR3 extends over 20 amino acids. The germline V gene encodes CDR1 MNHNY and CDR2 SVGAGI (reference sequence). V dropped 3 bases and J dropped 2 bases, with 26 bases sitting between them. CDR3 coding DNA: TGTGCCAGCAGTTATGGGAGGGCAGCGGGGTATAAGAACGGCAATCAGCCCCAGCATTTT. It encodes CASSYGRAAGYKNGNQPQHF.